The 22 T cell receptor beta chains below all came from one sample that was sequenced in a study of early T cells in non-severe SARS-CoV-2 infection. TCRdb itself ran the 5' RACE reads through MiXCR, one entry per CDR3 protein. The sample has approximately 69,000 distinct CDR3 sequences, around 12% seen once. The starting material was whole blood, obtained at baseline. These TCRs come from an adult who was a healthcare worker with PCR-confirmed SARS-CoV-2 infection or an uninfected control (not recorded which).

The rearrangement links TRBV20-1 to TRBJ1-5, with TRBD1 matching 7 bases. The V gene's germline CDR1 is DFQATT and CDR2 SNEGSKA (reference sequence). This CDR3 has 11 residues. V shed 6 bases, J shed 9 bases, and the junction held 5 bases outside the gene matches. The CDR3 DNA sequence: TGCAGTGCAACACGACAGGGGCCCCAGCATTTT. Protein sequence: CSATRQGPQHF.

This clonotype has just a few counts. This chain uses TRBV5-1 with TRBJ2-7, with D possibly TRBD1 on 6 matching bases. CDR3 length: 14 residues. V lost 3 bases and J lost 0, with 10 bases in between. Germline V gives CDR1 SGHRS, CDR2 YFSETQ. CDR3 residues: CASSWTASSYEQYF. CDR3 in DNA: TGCGCCAGCAGCTGGACAGCTAGCTCCTACGAGCAGTACTTC.

There are a few counts of this clonotype. The chain links TRBV20-1 to TRBJ2-3, with 10 bases fitting TRBD2. The CDR3 totals 16 residues. Germline loops: CDR1 DFQATT, CDR2 SNEGSKA (reference sequence). V trimming: 5 bases; J trimming: 3 bases; junction bases outside the gene matches: 11. The CDR3 loop reads CSAPLPGLAVTDTQYF. The CDR3 DNA sequence: TGCAGTGCTCCCCTCCCAGGACTAGCGGTAACAGATACGCAGTATTTT.

The chain carries TRBV28 and TRBJ2-1; 8 bases are a match to TRBD2. Germline V gene sequence: CDR1 MDHEN, CDR2 SYDVKM. This CDR3 has 12 residues. V lost 7 bases to trimming and J lost 16 bases; unmatched junction nucleotides: 12. CDR3 sequence reads: CASNPHGGGLFF. CDR3 coding DNA: TGTGCCAGCAATCCCCACGGCGGGGGGCTATTCTTC.

This rearrangement joins TRBV28 to TRBJ2-2; D not certain. Trimming cost V 8 bases and J 6 bases, with 10 bases left between them. The CDR3 loop spans 12 amino acids. Germline V lookup: CDR1 MDHEN, CDR2 SYDVKM. This chain's CDR3 is CASHSPPGELFF. CDR3 coding DNA: TGTGCCAGCCACAGTCCTCCCGGGGAGCTGTTTTTT.

CDR3 DNA: TGTGCCAGCAGTGGGTGGCAGAACACTGAAGCTTTCTTT. Its protein is CASSGWQNTEAFF. The chain employs TRBV2 and TRBJ1-1; D not resolved. Germline V gene lookup returns CDR1 SNHLY and CDR2 FYNNEI. With 4 bases removed from V and 1 base from J, the gap between germline ends came to 7 bases. The CDR3 has 13 amino acids.

The V gene is TRBV4-1, the J gene TRBJ1-3, with D hard to call. The ends were cut back, 2 bases at V and 3 bases at J, with 11 bases in the middle. Germline assignment: CDR1 MGHRA and CDR2 YSYEKL. The length of the CDR3 is 15 residues. The chain's CDR3 is CASSQILAGGNTIYF. CDR3 DNA sequence: TGCGCCAGCAGCCAAATCCTGGCCGGTGGAAACACCATATATTTT.

The J gene is TRBJ2-1, the V gene TRBV6-5; D gene uncertain. The CDR3 spans 16 residues. V was pared by 0 bases and J by 2 bases, with 11 bases between. Germline CDR1 MNHEY, CDR2 SVGAGI. CDR3 amino acids: CASSYSSRPTYNEQFF. In DNA form, the CDR3 reads TGTGCCAGCAGTTACTCTAGCCGGCCCACCTACAATGAGCAGTTCTTC.

This clonotype occurred many times. The rearrangement links TRBV3-1 to TRBJ2-1, with 8 bases fitting TRBD2. The V and J ends lost 2 bases and 8 bases, in that order; junction bases with no gene match: 14. There are 17 residues in the CDR3. Germline V gene data show CDR1 as LGHDT and CDR2 as YNNKEL (reference sequence). This chain's CDR3 is CASSQRAGGWRLYEQFF. CDR3 in DNA: TGTGCCAGCAGCCAAAGGGCGGGGGGCTGGAGGCTGTATGAGCAGTTCTTC.

This clonotype was seen only a few times. V is TRBV11-2 and J is TRBJ2-7; D is perhaps TRBD1 (6 bases). Germline V gene sequence: CDR1 SGHAT, CDR2 FQNNGV. The CDR3 has 16 residues. V lost 5 bases and J 1 base, leaving 18 bases between the germline ends. In nucleotides, the CDR3 is TGTGCCAGCAGCGGCTGGGCACAGGGAAAGTCCTACGAGCAGTACTTC. Residues: CASSGWAQGKSYEQYF.

This clonotype was picked up many times. The gene calls are TRBV6-2 or TRBV6-3 and TRBJ2-1; D uncertain. The CDR3 spans 12 residues. Germline V lookup: CDR1 MNHEY, CDR2 SVGEGT. Deletions cut 0 bases from V and 6 bases from J, with 3 bases between. As DNA, the CDR3 is TGTGCCAGCAGTTACTCGCGCAATGAGCAGTTCTTC. As protein: CASSYSRNEQFF.

Many counts were recorded for this clonotype. The chain is built from TRBV3-1 and TRBJ2-1; TRBD1 might be the D (7 bases). The germline V and J ends were trimmed by 5 bases and 7 bases, with 15 bases remaining between them. Germline lookup yields CDR1 LGHDT and CDR2 YNNKEL (reference sequence). This CDR3 has 14 amino acids. The chain's CDR3 is CASSGGTDDNEQFF. The CDR3, as DNA: TGTGCCAGCAGCGGAGGGACAGATGATAATGAGCAGTTCTTC.

This clonotype appeared a few times. V and J are TRBV12-3 or TRBV12-4 and TRBJ2-5; 8 bases align to TRBD2. The CDR3 covers 15 residues. The V segment lost 6 bases and the J segment 2 bases; nucleotides outside the gene matches: 8. The CDR3 DNA reads TGTGCCAGCAGACTTGGGAGCGGGGGACAAGAGACCCAGTACTTC. Translation: CASRLGSGGQETQYF.

This clonotype has ten or more counts. The V and J genes are TRBV12-3 or TRBV12-4 and TRBJ1-1, with D unresolved. V lost 6 bases and J 4 bases, leaving 24 bases between the germline ends. The CDR3 totals 17 residues. This CDR3 is CASRFERGIAQSTEAFF. The CDR3 DNA sequence: TGTGCCAGCAGGTTTGAGCGAGGAATTGCCCAGAGCACTGAAGCTTTCTTT.

CDR3 in amino acids: CASRSYTSSINYGYTF. The CDR3 nucleotides read TGTGCCAGCAGGTCTTATACGAGTTCCATTAACTATGGCTACACCTTC. V usage is TRBV6-5 and J usage is TRBJ1-2, with D unresolved. Germline V gene data show CDR1 as MNHEY and CDR2 as SVGAGI. V was trimmed by 6 bases and J by 1 base, leaving 18 bases between them. The CDR3 runs 16 residues.

This clonotype was counted between two and nine times. The chain has TRBV2 and TRBJ2-7; D might be TRBD1 or TRBD2, each matching 5 bases. Per the germline V gene, CDR1 is SNHLY and CDR2 is FYNNEI. V lost 7 bases to trimming and J lost 3 bases, with 10 bases between them. This CDR3 spans 12 amino acids. Written as DNA, the CDR3 is TGTGCCAGCATGGGACCCTACTACGAGCAGTACTTC. Its protein product is CASMGPYYEQYF.

The chain recombines TRBV19 with TRBJ1-5, with D uncertain. There are 16 residues in the CDR3. Germline CDR1 and CDR2: LNHDA and SQIVND (reference sequence). The ends were cut back, 8 bases at V and 3 bases at J, with 20 bases in the middle. In nucleotides, the CDR3 is TGTGCCAGTGAATTAGGGTCCGGGATAGACAATCAGCCCCAGCATTTT. Encoded protein: CASELGSGIDNQPQHF.

This clonotype came up many times. The chain links TRBV4-3 to TRBJ2-1; the match to TRBD2 covers 11 bases. J was trimmed by 0 bases and V by 1 base; bases with no gene match: 5. Germline V gives CDR1 LGHNA, CDR2 YSLEER. The CDR3 is 18 amino acids. CDR3 coding DNA: TGCGCCAGCAGCCAAGGACTAGCGGGGAGCATCTCCTACAATGAGCAGTTCTTC. The encoded protein is CASSQGLAGSISYNEQFF.

This clonotype has more than one count but fewer than ten. The V gene is TRBV5-1, the J gene TRBJ2-7; D unclear. V shed 1 base and J shed 7 bases, with 15 bases lying between them. CDR1 is SGHRS, CDR2 YFSETQ, per germline. The length of the CDR3 is 14 residues. CDR3 nucleotide sequence: TGCGCCAGCAGCTTGAGAGGAGCTGTACGAGAGCAGTACTTC. Translated, it gives CASSLRGAVREQYF. Drawing the rest from reference TRBV5-1 and TRBJ2-7, the complete variable domain is KAGVTQTPRYLIKTRGQQVTLSCSPISGHRSVSWYQQTPGQGLQFLFEYFSETQRNKGNFPGRFSGRQFSNSRSEMNVSTLELGDSALYLCASSLRGAVREQYFGPGTRLTVT.

This clonotype was seen only a few times. CDR3 sequence reads: CASSTPSGGPGVVEQFF. In nucleotides, the CDR3 is TGTGCCAGCAGTACCCCTAGCGGGGGGCCGGGTGTGGTTGAGCAGTTCTTC. V usage is TRBV6-5 and J usage is TRBJ2-1, with TRBD2 matching 11 bases. CDR3 length equals 17 residues. The germline gives CDR1 MNHEY, CDR2 SVGAGI. V dropped 5 bases and J dropped 9; count of bases not matched to a gene: 15.

This clonotype was recorded many times. The CDR3 region has the DNA TGTGCCAGTAGTTCGCGACAGGGGGAGGGCACCGGGGAGCTGTTTTTT. Protein product: CASSSRQGEGTGELFF. The rearrangement joins TRBV19 to TRBJ2-2; 9 positions agree with TRBD1. The V and J ends lost 5 bases and 4 bases, in that order; junction bases with no gene match: 8. The CDR3 loop spans 16 amino acids. The germline gives CDR1 LNHDA, CDR2 SQIVND (reference sequence). Supplemented by reference TRBV19 and TRBJ2-2, the full variable domain reads DGGITQSPKYLFRKEGQNVTLSCEQNLNHDAMYWYRQDPGQGLRLIYYSQIVNDFQKGDIAEGYSVSREKKESFPLTVTSAQKNPTAFYLCASSSRQGEGTGELFFGEGSRLTVL.

The rearrangement links TRBV4-2 to TRBJ1-1; D gene uncertain. Looked up from germline, CDR1 is LGHNA and CDR2 is YNFKEQ. The V and J ends lost 1 base and 4 bases respectively, with 10 bases between them. The length of the CDR3 is 14 residues. The chain's CDR3 is CASSQVGGGTEAFF. CDR3 DNA sequence: TGTGCCAGCAGCCAAGTGGGAGGAGGCACTGAAGCTTTCTTT.